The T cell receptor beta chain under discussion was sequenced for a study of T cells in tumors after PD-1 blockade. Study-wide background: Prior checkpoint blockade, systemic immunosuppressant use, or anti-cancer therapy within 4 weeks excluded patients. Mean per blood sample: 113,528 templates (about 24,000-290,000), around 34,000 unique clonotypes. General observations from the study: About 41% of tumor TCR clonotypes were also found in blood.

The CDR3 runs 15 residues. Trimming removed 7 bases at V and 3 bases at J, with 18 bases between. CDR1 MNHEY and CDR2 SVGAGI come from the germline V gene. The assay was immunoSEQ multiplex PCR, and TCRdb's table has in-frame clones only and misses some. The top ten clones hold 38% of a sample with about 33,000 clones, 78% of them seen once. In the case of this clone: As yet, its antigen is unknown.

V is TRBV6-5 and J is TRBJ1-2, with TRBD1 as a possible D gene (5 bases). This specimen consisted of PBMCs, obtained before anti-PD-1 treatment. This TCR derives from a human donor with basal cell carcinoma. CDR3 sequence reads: CASTGTISRDYGYTF. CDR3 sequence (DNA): TGTGCCAGCACAGGGACTATATCCCGTGACTATGGCTACACCTTC.